The T cell receptor beta chain described here comes from a study of cytomegalovirus exposure and HLA in healthy donors. The repertoire was sequenced with immunoSEQ multiplex PCR; TCRdb's copy has only in-frame clones and lacks some. Here the sample spans around 300,000 clones, roughly 90% being singletons. V lost 4 bases, J lost 4 bases, and 12 bases lay in between. CDR1 and CDR2 from the germline V gene are SGHRS and YFSETQ. The CDR3 covers 15 residues. Material for sequencing was PBMCs. The sequence derives from a woman aged 18 to 35 in good health and CMV-seronegative. This chain uses TRBV5-1 with TRBJ2-6; possibly TRBD1 for D (5 bases). The CDR3, as DNA: TGCGCCAGCAGCGTCCAGGGTTCCGGGGCCAACGTCCTGACTTTC. Protein sequence: CASSVQGSGANVLTF.